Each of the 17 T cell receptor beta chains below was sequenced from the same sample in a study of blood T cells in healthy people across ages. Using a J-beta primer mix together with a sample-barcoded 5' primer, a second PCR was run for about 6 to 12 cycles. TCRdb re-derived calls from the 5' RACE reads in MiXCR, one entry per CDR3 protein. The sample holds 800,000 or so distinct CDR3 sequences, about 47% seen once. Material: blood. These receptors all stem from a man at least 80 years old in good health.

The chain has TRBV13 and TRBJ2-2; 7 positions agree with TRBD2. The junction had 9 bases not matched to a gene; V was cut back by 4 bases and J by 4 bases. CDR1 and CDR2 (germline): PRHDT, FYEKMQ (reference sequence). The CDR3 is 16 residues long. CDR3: CASSWGGRDSTGELFF. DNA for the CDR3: TGTGCCAGCAGCTGGGGGGGACGAGATTCCACCGGGGAGCTGTTTTTT.

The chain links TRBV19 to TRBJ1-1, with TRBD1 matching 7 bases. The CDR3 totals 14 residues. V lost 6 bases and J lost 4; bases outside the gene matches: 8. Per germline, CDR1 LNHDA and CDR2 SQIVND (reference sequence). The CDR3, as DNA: TGTGCCAGTAGCCCGGGAGGGGGCTTCACTGAAGCTTTCTTT. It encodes CASSPGGGFTEAFF.

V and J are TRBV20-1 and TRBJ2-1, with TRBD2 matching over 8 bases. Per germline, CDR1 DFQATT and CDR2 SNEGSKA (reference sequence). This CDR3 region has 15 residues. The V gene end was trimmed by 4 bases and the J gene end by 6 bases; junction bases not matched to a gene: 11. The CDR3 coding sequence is TGCAGTGCTACTAACCCGGGGGGGGGTCTCAATGAGCAGTTCTTC. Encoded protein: CSATNPGGGLNEQFF.

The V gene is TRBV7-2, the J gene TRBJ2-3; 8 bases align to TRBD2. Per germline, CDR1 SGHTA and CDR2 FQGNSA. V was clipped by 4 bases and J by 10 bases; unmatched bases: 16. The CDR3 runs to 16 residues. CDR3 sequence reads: CASSSGKSGRSDAQYF. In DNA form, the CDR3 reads TGTGCCAGCAGCTCAGGGAAGAGCGGGAGAAGTGATGCGCAGTATTTT.

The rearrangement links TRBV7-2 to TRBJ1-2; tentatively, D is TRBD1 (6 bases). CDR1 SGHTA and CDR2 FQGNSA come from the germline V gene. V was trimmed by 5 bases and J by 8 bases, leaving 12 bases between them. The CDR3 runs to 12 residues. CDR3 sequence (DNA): TGTGCCAGCAGCACCGGGACACAGGGCTACACCTTC. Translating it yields CASSTGTQGYTF.

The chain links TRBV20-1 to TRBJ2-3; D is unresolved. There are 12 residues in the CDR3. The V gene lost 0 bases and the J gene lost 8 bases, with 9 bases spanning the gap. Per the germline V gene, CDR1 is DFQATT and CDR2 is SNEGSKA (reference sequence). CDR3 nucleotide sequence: TGCAGTGCTAGAGATTCCTCATCTACGCAGTATTTT. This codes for CSARDSSSTQYF.

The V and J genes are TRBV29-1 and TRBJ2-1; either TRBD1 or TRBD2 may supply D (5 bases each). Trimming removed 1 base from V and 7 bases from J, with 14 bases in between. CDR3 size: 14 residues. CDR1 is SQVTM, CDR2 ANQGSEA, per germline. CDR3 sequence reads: CSVEGGQGRNEQFF. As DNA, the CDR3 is TGCAGCGTTGAAGGAGGGCAGGGTAGAAATGAGCAGTTCTTC.

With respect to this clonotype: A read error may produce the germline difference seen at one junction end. This CDR3 reads CASSQDLTDTRYF. Here the CDR3 DNA reads TGTGCCAGCAGCCAAGATCTCACAGATACGCGGTATTTT. The rearrangement links TRBV3-1 to TRBJ2-3; D not resolved. CDR1 is LGHDT and CDR2 is YNNKEL in the germline V gene (reference sequence). This CDR3 is 13 amino acids long.

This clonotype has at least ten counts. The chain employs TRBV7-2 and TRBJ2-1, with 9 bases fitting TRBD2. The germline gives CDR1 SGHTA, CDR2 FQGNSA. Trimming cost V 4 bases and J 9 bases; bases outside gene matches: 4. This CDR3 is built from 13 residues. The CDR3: CASSYSGSIEQFF. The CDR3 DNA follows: TGTGCCAGCAGCTATAGCGGGAGTATTGAGCAGTTCTTC. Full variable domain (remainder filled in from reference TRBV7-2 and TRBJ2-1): GAGVSQSPSNKVTEKGKDVELRCDPISGHTALYWYRQSLGQGLEFLIYFQGNSAPDKSGLPSDRFSAERTGGSVSTLTIQRTQQEDSAVYLCASSYSGSIEQFFGPGTRLTVL.

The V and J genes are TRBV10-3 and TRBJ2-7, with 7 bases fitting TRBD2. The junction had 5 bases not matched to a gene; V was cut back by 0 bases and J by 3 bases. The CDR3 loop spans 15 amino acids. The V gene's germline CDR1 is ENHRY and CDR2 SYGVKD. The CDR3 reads CAISESREIDYEQYF. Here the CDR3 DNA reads TGTGCCATCAGTGAGTCGCGGGAGATAGACTACGAGCAGTACTTC.

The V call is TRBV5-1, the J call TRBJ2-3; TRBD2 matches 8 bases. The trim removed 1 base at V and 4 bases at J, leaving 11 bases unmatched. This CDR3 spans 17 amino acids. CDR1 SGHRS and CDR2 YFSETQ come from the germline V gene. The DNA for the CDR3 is TGCGCCAGCAGCTTGTACGGCGGGGGGACGGGGGCAGATACGCAGTATTTT. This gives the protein CASSLYGGGTGADTQYF.

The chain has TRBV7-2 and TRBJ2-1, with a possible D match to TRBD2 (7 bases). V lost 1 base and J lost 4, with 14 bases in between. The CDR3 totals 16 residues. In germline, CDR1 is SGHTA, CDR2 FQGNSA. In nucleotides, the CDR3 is TGTGCCAGCAGCTTAGTTGGGGGAGGGGGATACAATGAGCAGTTCTTC. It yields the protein CASSLVGGGGYNEQFF.

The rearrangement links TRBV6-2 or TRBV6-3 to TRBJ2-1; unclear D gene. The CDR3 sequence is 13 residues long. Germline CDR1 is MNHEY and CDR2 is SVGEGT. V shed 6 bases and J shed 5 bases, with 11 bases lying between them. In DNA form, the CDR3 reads TGTGCCAGCAGCCGTCTCTGGGACAATGAGCAGTTCTTC. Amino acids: CASSRLWDNEQFF.

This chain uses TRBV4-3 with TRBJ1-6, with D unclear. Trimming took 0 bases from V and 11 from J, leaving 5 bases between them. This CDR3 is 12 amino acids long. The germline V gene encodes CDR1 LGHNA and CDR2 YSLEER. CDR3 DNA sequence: TGCGCCAGCAGCCAAGACGGGGCACCCCTCCACTTT. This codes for CASSQDGAPLHF.

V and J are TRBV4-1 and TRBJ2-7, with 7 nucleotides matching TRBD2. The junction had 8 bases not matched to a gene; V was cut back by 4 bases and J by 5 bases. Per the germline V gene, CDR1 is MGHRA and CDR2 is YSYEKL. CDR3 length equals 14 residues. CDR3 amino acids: CASSLLAAMDEQYF. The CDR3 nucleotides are TGCGCCAGCAGCCTCCTAGCGGCGATGGACGAGCAGTACTTC.

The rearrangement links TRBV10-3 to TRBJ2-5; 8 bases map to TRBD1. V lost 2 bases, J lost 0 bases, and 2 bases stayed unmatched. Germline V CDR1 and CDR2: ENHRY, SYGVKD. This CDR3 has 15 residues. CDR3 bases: TGTGCCATCAGTGAGGGACAGGGATACCAAGAGACCCAGTACTTC. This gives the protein CAISEGQGYQETQYF.

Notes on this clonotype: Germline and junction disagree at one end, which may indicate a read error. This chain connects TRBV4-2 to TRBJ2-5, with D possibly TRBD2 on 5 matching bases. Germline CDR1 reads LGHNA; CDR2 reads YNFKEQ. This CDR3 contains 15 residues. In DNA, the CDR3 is TGTGTCAGCAGCCCACGGACTTCCCTGGGAGAGACCCAGTACTTC. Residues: CVSSPRTSLGETQYF.